The present entry profiles one T cell receptor (beta chain) with its context. What it recognizes is unknown. The sample is drawn from a study of radiotherapy plus CTLA-4 blockade in lung cancer. Study-wide context: Disease control reached roughly 33%, with objective responses in around 19%.

Sequencing used immunoSEQ multiplex PCR; TCRdb keeps in-frame clones, though not all of them. Found here are 43,000 or so clones, around 72% of them singletons; the top ten hold roughly 4%. General study results and limits: Expansion in blood of tumor-derived TCR clones was seen after radiotherapy plus ipilimumab.

Per the germline V gene, CDR1 is LGHNA and CDR2 is YNFKEQ. V gave up 0 bases and J gave up 2 bases; unmatched junction bases: 8. The CDR3 has 19 amino acids. Specimen: peripheral blood, collected from a patient treated with radiotherapy plus ipilimumab. The sequence was obtained from a human donor with non-small cell lung cancer who had a complete response to radiotherapy plus ipilimumab. The gene calls are TRBV4-2 and TRBJ2-1; 12 bases fit TRBD2. Here the CDR3 reads CASSQDWLAGGVTYNEQFF. CDR3 sequence (DNA): TGTGCCAGCAGCCAAGACTGGCTAGCGGGAGGGGTCACCTACAATGAGCAGTTCTTC.